This T cell receptor beta chain was found in a study of shared clonotypes between healthy human individuals. General study results and limits: The represented genetic and exposure-history diversity was limited by the small number of donors. Generation probabilities of non-shared clonotypes were lower (relative to those shared by all four donors).

A remark on this clone: Its antigen is unidentified.

CDR1 is GTSNPN and CDR2 is SVGIG in the germline V gene (reference sequence). The CDR3 covers 15 residues. V dropped 0 bases and J dropped 4 bases, with 13 bases sitting between them. As handled by the study authors: Junction-only sequences without quality scores were provided by ImmunoSEQ, so filtering was different. Assay: immunoSEQ multiplex PCR; the TCRdb copy retains only in-frame clones and omits some. That table supplies the V and J calls and clone size; D and trimming were determined from the DNA. The data show about 2.3 million clones, approximately 93% seen once. The receptor comes from a man between 18 and 29 years old in good health. Some clones in this sample may be carry-over from other donors' samples. The chain uses TRBV30 and TRBJ1-3; D is uncertain. The sequenced material came from naive CD4+ T cells from PBMCs. The subset denotes: CD45RA+ positively selected. CDR3 bases: TGTGCCTGGAGTGTTAGTGAGTTGCGAGGAAACACCATATATTTT. Its translation is CAWSVSELRGNTIYF.